This T cell receptor beta chain was captured in a study of cytomegalovirus exposure and HLA in healthy donors. PCR involved 60 Vbeta and 13 Jbeta primers. Here immunoSEQ multiplex PCR was the method, and the copy in TCRdb shows in-frame clones only, minus some. The table records about 180,000 clones, roughly 80% of them present only once. J was trimmed by 10 bases and V by 2 bases; bases with no gene match: 7. This CDR3 is 14 amino acids long. Germline-derived CDR1 and CDR2 are KGHSH and LQKENI. Sample: PBMCs. This receptor was taken from a girl aged 5 to 17 in good health and CMV-seropositive. The chain carries TRBV18 and TRBJ1-5; TRBD1 matches 8 bases. CDR3: CASSPGAGTGPQHF. The DNA of the CDR3 is TGTGCCAGCTCACCAGGGGCCGGGACAGGTCCCCAGCATTTT.